This T cell receptor (beta chain) is drawn from a study of T-cell memory formation after mild COVID-19. TCRdb redid the calling of the 5' RACE reads with MiXCR, one entry per CDR3 protein. The table shows just over 350,000 distinct CDR3 sequences, with about 15% occurring only once. CDR3 length: 16 residues. Trimming left V 5 bases short and J 2 bases short, with 16 bases between. Germline V gene data show CDR1 as SEHNR and CDR2 as FQNEAQ (reference sequence). Study results and limitations: Contracting clones localized mainly to CM and EM when CD4+ and mainly to EMRA when CD8+.

Worth noting for this clonotype: Its antigen is not identified.

The sample was PBMCs or a T cell subset sorted from them (not recorded which). The TCR sequence derives from a man younger than 30 who had mild COVID-19 (a few samples of this study predate the infection). Cell type and time point are not known. The chain couples TRBV7-9 to TRBJ1-5; maybe TRBD1 (5 bases). CDR3 in amino acids: CASSGSRDGGNQPQHF. The CDR3 DNA is TGTGCCAGCAGCGGTAGCCGGGACGGAGGCAATCAGCCCCAGCATTTT. Looking up the rest from reference TRBV7-9 and TRBJ1-5 gives the full variable domain: DTGVSQNPRHKITKRGQNVTFRCDPISEHNRLYWYRQTLGQGPEFLTYFQNEAQLEKSRLLSDRFSAERPKGSFSTLEIQRTEQGDSAMYLCASSGSRDGGNQPQHFGDGTRLSIL.